These T cell receptor beta chains were read from a single sample in a study of T-cell reconstitution after alpha-beta-depleted transplantation in children. Each CDR3 protein is one row after TCRdb ran MiXCR on the PCR reads. The sample has 700,000 or so distinct CDR3 sequences, 13% seen once. Sequences were derived from PBMCs, sampled before TCRalphabeta/CD19-depleted stem cell transplant. Receptor source: a girl aged 2 to 10 with congenital amegakaryocytic thrombocytopenia, due to receive a stem cell transplant. Each CDR3 is given with its conserved first and last residue. Fields, in order: V gene, CDR3 length, D gene, clone size, J gene, CDR3 DNA, CDR3 protein. D genes are given only for firm matches. Size is stated for part of the rows, as once, few or many counts, or as a class when the clone is expanded.

>TRBV20-1|14|.|many|TRBJ2-1
TGCAGTGCTACGGAAGGACCCTCCTACAATGAGCAGTTCTTC
CSATEGPSYNEQFF
>TRBV5-1|15|TRBD2|many|TRBJ2-3
TGCGCCAGCAGCCGACTAGCGGGAGGCCTAGATACGCAGTATTTT
CASSRLAGGLDTQYF
>TRBV29-1|14|.|many|TRBJ2-5
TGCAGCGTTGATGATCCAGAGTACCAAGAGACCCAGTACTTC
CSVDDPEYQETQYF
>TRBV20-1|13|.|many|TRBJ2-1
TGCAGTGCTAAGGTAGTTCGTTACAATGAGCAGTTCTTC
CSAKVVRYNEQFF
>TRBV7-8|13|.|.|TRBJ1-6
TGTGCCAGCAGCCCATTTCGGAATTCACCCCTCCACTTT
CASSPFRNSPLHF
>TRBV6-2/TRBV6-3|18|TRBD2|.|TRBJ2-4
TGTGCCAGCAGTCGCGCCATACTACTAGCGGTAGCCAAAAACATTCAGTACTTC
CASSRAILLAVAKNIQYF
>TRBV7-6|16|.|.|TRBJ2-2
TGTGCCAGCAATCAATGGGCATTTGACAAAACCGGGGAGCTGTTTTTT
CASNQWAFDKTGELFF
>TRBV5-1|16|TRBD2|many|TRBJ2-3
TGTGCCAGCAGCCCCGGACTAGCGGGAGTTACAGATACGCAGTATTTT
CASSPGLAGVTDTQYF
>TRBV3-1|16|TRBD2|many|TRBJ2-1
TGTGCCAGCAGCCAAGGAGGACCTAGCGGAAACAATGAGCAGTTCTTC
CASSQGGPSGNNEQFF
>TRBV10-3|16|TRBD2|many|TRBJ2-5
TGTGCCATCAGTGACGGGACTAGCGGGACTATAGAGACCCAGTACTTC
CAISDGTSGTIETQYF
>TRBV20-1|12|.|many|TRBJ1-2
TGCAGTGCTTTTCAGGGGCCCTATGGCTACACCTTC
CSAFQGPYGYTF
>TRBV5-1|16|.|many|TRBJ2-1
TGCGCCAGCGAGGTCGGTCTGACAGGTTTTTCGGATGAGCAGTTCTTC
CASEVGLTGFSDEQFF
>TRBV12-3/TRBV12-4|13|TRBD2|few|TRBJ2-5
TGTGCCAGCAGTTCCATCACTCCGGGACTAGTCGCGTTC
CASSSITPGLVAF
>TRBV6-5|14|.|few|TRBJ2-5
TGTGCCAGCAGTCGCCGACGGGGGTTGGAGACCCAGTACTTC
CASSRRRGLETQYF
>TRBV5-1|15|TRBD1|.|TRBJ1-1
TGCGCCAGCAGCCGAGACCAGGGGGCTTACACTGAAGCTTTCTTT
CASSRDQGAYTEAFF
>TRBV5-6|15|TRBD2|many|TRBJ2-2
TGTGCCAGCAGCTTCTCTAGCGGGAGGACCGGGGAGCTGTTTTTT
CASSFSSGRTGELFF
>TRBV10-3|14|TRBD1|few|TRBJ1-1
TGTGCCTCTTTGACCGGGACAGTGAACACTGAAGCTTTCTTT
CASLTGTVNTEAFF
>TRBV20-1|13|TRBD1|.|TRBJ2-7
TGCAGGGACAGGGGGTTTTACGCCTACGAGCAGTACTTC
CRDRGFYAYEQYF
>TRBV30|15|TRBD2|.|TRBJ2-7
TGTGCCTGGAGTCTGGGTCGCGGGAGTAGCTACGAGCAGTACTTC
CAWSLGRGSSYEQYF
>TRBV19|14|TRBD1|.|TRBJ2-7
TGTGCCAGTAGTCTCCGGGACAGGTTCTACGAGCAGTACTTC
CASSLRDRFYEQYF
>TRBV5-1|12|.|.|TRBJ2-1
TGCGCCAGCAAGAGGGCGCAGGGGGAGCAGTTCTTC
CASKRAQGEQFF
>TRBV20-1|14|.|many|TRBJ2-5
TGCAGTGCTTCTCCCGATCTAGCAAGAAAGACCCAGTACTTC
CSASPDLARKTQYF
>TRBV20-1|14|TRBD2|few|TRBJ2-7
TGCAGTGCTAGGAGTCTAGCGGGAGGAACCGAGCAGTACTTC
CSARSLAGGTEQYF
>TRBV20-1|14|TRBD2|many|TRBJ2-1
TGCAGTGCTAACGTCGAGCGGGACTACAATGAGCAGTTCTTC
CSANVERDYNEQFF
>TRBV6-4|13|.|few|TRBJ2-7
TGTGCCAGCAGTGAGTCCTTTGATACGAGGCAGTACTTC
CASSESFDTRQYF
>TRBV10-3|15|TRBD2|many|TRBJ2-2
TGTGCCACCCGAACTAGCGGGAGTCGCACCGGGGAGCTGTTTTTT
CATRTSGSRTGELFF
>TRBV5-1|13|.|many|TRBJ2-2
TGCGCCAGCAGCTGGGACAACACCGGGGAGCTGTTTTTT
CASSWDNTGELFF
>TRBV18|17|TRBD2|many|TRBJ2-3
TGTGCCAGCTCACCGGTTGTAGCGGGAGTGGTTACAGATACGCAGTATTTT
CASSPVVAGVVTDTQYF
>TRBV12-3/TRBV12-4|17|TRBD2|many|TRBJ2-1
TGTGCCAGCAGTTTTGAGGCTAGCGGGAGTCATTACAATGAGCAGTTCTTC
CASSFEASGSHYNEQFF
>TRBV5-5|17|TRBD2|.|TRBJ2-1
TGTGCCAGCAGCTTGGCTAGCGGGAGTATTGGGGAGGGTGAGCAGTTCTTC
CASSLASGSIGEGEQFF
>TRBV7-9|12|.|many|TRBJ2-5
TGTGCCAGCAGGCCCATGGGAGAGACCCAGTACTTC
CASRPMGETQYF
>TRBV7-9|17|.|few|TRBJ1-2
TGTGCCAGCAGCGCAGGAGGGAGGGAAGGGGGTAGCTATGGCTACACCTTC
CASSAGGREGGSYGYTF
>TRBV20-1|17|TRBD2|.|TRBJ2-7
TGCAGTGCTTTTACGCCGGGACTAGCGGGACTTACTTACGAGCAGTACTTC
CSAFTPGLAGLTYEQYF
>TRBV20-1|15|TRBD2|many|TRBJ2-5
TGCAGTGCTAGTCGACTAGCGGGAGATATAGAGACCCAGTACTTC
CSASRLAGDIETQYF
>TRBV12-3/TRBV12-4|11|.|many|TRBJ2-3
TGTGCCAGCAGTCCCCGGGATACGCAGTATTTT
CASSPRDTQYF
>TRBV5-1|15|TRBD2|.|TRBJ2-1
TGCGCCAGCAGCTTAGTAGCGGGAGGTTCCGATGAGCAGTTCTTC
CASSLVAGGSDEQFF
>TRBV5-1|13|.|.|TRBJ2-5
TGCGCCAGCAGCGGACGATCCAAAGAGACCCAGTACTTC
CASSGRSKETQYF
>TRBV18|14|TRBD2|.|TRBJ2-7
TGTGCCAGCTCACCGGGACTAGCGCCCCACGAGCAGTACTTC
CASSPGLAPHEQYF
>TRBV5-5|15|.|many|TRBJ1-1
TGTGCCAGCAGCTGGGCGTGGGGTTGGGGCACTGAAGCTTTCTTT
CASSWAWGWGTEAFF
>TRBV29-1|13|.|many|TRBJ2-3
TGCAGCGCTACCTCAGAGCGGGCAGATACGCAGTATTTT
CSATSERADTQYF
>TRBV14|16|TRBD1|many|TRBJ2-1
TGTGCCAGCAGCCAAGAAAACAGGGGCGCGGGCGATGAGCAGTTCTTC
CASSQENRGAGDEQFF
>TRBV12-3/TRBV12-4|12|.|.|TRBJ2-7
TGTGCCAGCAGCTCCCCCCGGGAAGAGCAGTACTTC
CASSSPREEQYF
>TRBV11-2|15|TRBD1|.|TRBJ2-7
TGTGCCAGCAGCTTAGAAGGGACAGGTCTCTACGAGCAGTACTTC
CASSLEGTGLYEQYF
>TRBV18|14|.|.|TRBJ2-5
TGTGCCAGCTCACCAGACAGTTACCAAGAGACCCAGTACTTC
CASSPDSYQETQYF
>TRBV10-3|15|.|.|TRBJ2-3
TGTGCCATCAGTTCCGACAGCCTTTACACAGATACGCAGTATTTT
CAISSDSLYTDTQYF
>TRBV20-1|17|TRBD2|many|TRBJ2-7
TGCAGTGTTTGGACAGGGTGGGGGACTAGCGGGAGGAACGAGCAGTACTTC
CSVWTGWGTSGRNEQYF
>TRBV6-5|15|.|many|TRBJ1-6
TGTGCCAGCAGTTACTCGATAGGGGTGGAATCACCCCTCCACTTT
CASSYSIGVESPLHF
>TRBV28|13|.|many|TRBJ2-2
TGTGCCAGCAACAGCAGAGACACCGGGGAGCTGTTTTTT
CASNSRDTGELFF
>TRBV20-1|11|.|.|TRBJ1-5
TGCAGTGCGGGTAGCAATCAGCCCCAGCATTTT
CSAGSNQPQHF